These 10 T cell receptor beta chains were sequenced from one sample in a study of OX40 agonist ivuxolimab in advanced cancers. The method was immunoSEQ multiplex PCR; TCRdb's version includes in-frame clones alone and lacks a portion of them. The top ten hold around 0.26% of the sample, which has about 110,000 clones, roughly nine tenths seen once. This material consisted of CD4+ or CD8+ T cells sorted from blood, taken in a trial of the OX40 agonist ivuxolimab. The receptors were gathered from an adult with an advanced solid tumor such as melanoma, head and neck, liver or kidney cancer.

This rearrangement joins TRBV6-5 to TRBJ2-1; 11 bases fit TRBD1. J was trimmed by 10 bases and V by 7 bases; bases with no gene match: 9. This CDR3 has 14 residues. The germline V gene encodes CDR1 MNHEY and CDR2 SVGAGI. The CDR3 region is CASTPGQGAGEQFF. The CDR3, as DNA: TGTGCCAGCACTCCTGGACAGGGGGCAGGGGAGCAGTTCTTC.

J is TRBJ1-1 and V is TRBV18; no firm D call. The germline V gene encodes CDR1 KGHSH and CDR2 LQKENI. V lost 5 bases and J lost 6, with 7 bases in between. The CDR3 covers 11 residues. CDR3 sequence reads: CASSVESEAFF. The CDR3 bases are TGTGCCAGCTCAGTCGAGTCTGAAGCTTTCTTT.

V is TRBV7-2 and J is TRBJ1-2, with D hard to call. The CDR3 sequence is 15 residues long. Trimming removed 4 bases from V and 0 bases from J, with 12 bases in between. Germline-derived CDR1 and CDR2 are SGHTA and FQGNSA. The CDR3 reads CASSSQSDTNYGYTF. The CDR3 DNA reads as TGTGCCAGCAGCTCACAATCCGACACTAACTATGGCTACACCTTC.

The chain combines TRBV7-9 with TRBJ2-1, with 9 positions matching TRBD2. Trimming removed 0 bases from V and 0 bases from J; junction bases left unmatched: 6. Looked up from germline, CDR1 is SEHNR and CDR2 is FQNEAQ (reference sequence). This CDR3 is built from 18 residues. The chain's CDR3 is CASSLASGGLGSYNEQFF. The CDR3 DNA follows: TGTGCCAGCAGCTTAGCTAGCGGGGGTCTCGGCTCCTACAATGAGCAGTTCTTC.

V gene TRBV29-1 combines with J gene TRBJ2-3; the match to TRBD2 covers 12 bases. In germline, CDR1 is SQVTM, CDR2 ANQGSEA. CDR3 length: 15 residues. J gave up 3 bases and V 7 bases, and 8 bases lay outside the gene matches. Here the CDR3 DNA reads TGCAGCGATAGGACTAGCGGGGAAAGTACAGATACGCAGTATTTT. It codes for CSDRTSGESTDTQYF.

As regards this clone: Within the sample, other DNA sequences also encode this same CDR3. The gene calls are TRBV27 and TRBJ1-1; no clear D. This CDR3 region has 15 residues. Germline V gene sequence: CDR1 MNHEY, CDR2 SMNVEV (reference sequence). With 2 bases removed from V and 3 bases from J, the gap between germline ends came to 13 bases. DNA for the CDR3: TGTGCCAGCAGTTTAAAGTCAGTCGGGGACACTGAAGCTTTCTTT. Its protein is CASSLKSVGDTEAFF.

This chain links TRBV7-8 with TRBJ1-2; no definite D call. Trimming pared 0 bases from V and 0 bases from J, leaving 8 bases between. The CDR3 has 15 amino acids. Germline V CDR1 and CDR2: SGHVS, FQNEAQ. The DNA for the CDR3 is TGTGCCAGCAGCTTAGCATGGGCTTCTAACTATGGCTACACCTTC. Protein product: CASSLAWASNYGYTF.

The chain couples TRBV29-1 to TRBJ1-5; D is undetermined. Per the germline V gene, CDR1 is SQVTM and CDR2 is ANQGSEA. The CDR3 has 13 amino acids. V gave up 6 bases and J gave up 0 bases, with 9 bases separating them. This CDR3 reads CSVSGNSNQPQHF. For the CDR3, the DNA is TGCAGCGTATCCGGGAATAGCAATCAGCCCCAGCATTTT.

The J gene is TRBJ2-2, the V gene TRBV29-1; maybe TRBD1 (5 bases). Germline CDR1 and CDR2: SQVTM and ANQGSEA. Trimming shortened V by 0 bases and J by 5 bases, and 13 bases separated the two germline ends. The CDR3 runs to 15 residues. The CDR3 spells CSVEDKAGWTGELFF. The CDR3 DNA sequence: TGCAGCGTTGAAGATAAAGCAGGGTGGACCGGGGAGCTGTTTTTT.

The CDR3 DNA reads TGTGCCAGCAGCTTAGTCTGGCAGGTGAACACAGATACGCAGTATTTT. Amino acid sequence: CASSLVWQVNTDTQYF. This chain uses TRBV7-2 with TRBJ2-3; D call uncertain. Germline V gene lookup returns CDR1 SGHTA and CDR2 FQGNSA. V lost 1 base, J lost 2 bases, and 13 bases lay in between. The CDR3 has 16 residues.